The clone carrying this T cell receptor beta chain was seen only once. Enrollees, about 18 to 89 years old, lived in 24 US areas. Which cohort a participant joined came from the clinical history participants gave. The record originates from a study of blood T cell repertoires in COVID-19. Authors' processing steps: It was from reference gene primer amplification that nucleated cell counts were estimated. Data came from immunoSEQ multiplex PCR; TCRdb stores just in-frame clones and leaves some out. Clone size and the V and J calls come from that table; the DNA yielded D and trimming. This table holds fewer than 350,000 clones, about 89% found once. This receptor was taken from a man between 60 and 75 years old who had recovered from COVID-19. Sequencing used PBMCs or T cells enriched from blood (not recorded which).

CDR3 DNA sequence: TGTGCCAGCAGAGCAGGACTAGCGGTTTACAATGAGCAGTTCTTC. Translated: CASRAGLAVYNEQFF. The rearrangement links TRBV6-5 to TRBJ2-1, with TRBD2 matching over 10 bases. The ends lost 6 bases at V and 4 bases at J; junction bases unmatched: 6. Germline V gene lookup returns CDR1 MNHEY and CDR2 SVGAGI. This CDR3 is built from 15 residues.